These 11 T cell receptor beta chains originate from one sample sequenced in a study of control samples from healthy donors and cancer patients. Clones were read by immunoSEQ multiplex PCR, and TCRdb kept only the in-frame ones, dropping some. The data contain approximately 220,000 clones, around 94% of them singletons. Sequencing input: blood. The origin of the receptors is a man aged 50-60 years in good health.

The gene calls are TRBV6-5 and TRBJ1-1; maybe TRBD1 (5 bases). Trimming pared 6 bases from V and 1 base from J, leaving 15 bases between. The CDR3 spans 15 residues. The germline CDR1 and CDR2 sequences are MNHEY and SVGAGI. CDR3 bases: TGTGCCAGCAGGCGGGACTCACGCGCGAACACTGAAGCTTTCTTT. Translated, it gives CASRRDSRANTEAFF.

The chain uses TRBV9 and TRBJ1-2; possible D gene TRBD1, 5 bases. The CDR3 is 13 residues long. V dropped 2 bases and J dropped 1 base, with 6 bases sitting between them. The V gene's germline CDR1 is SGDLS and CDR2 YYNGEE. In nucleotides, the CDR3 is TGTGCCAGCAGCGTGCAGGGTAACTATGGCTACACCTTC. Translated, it gives CASSVQGNYGYTF.

V usage is TRBV5-1 and J usage is TRBJ1-1, with D uncertain. Looked up from germline, CDR1 is SGHRS and CDR2 is YFSETQ. V was clipped by 1 base and J by 3 bases, with 16 bases between them. This CDR3 comprises 16 residues. The DNA of the CDR3 is TGCGCCAGCAGCTTGTACGGGCGGGAACAGTACACTGAAGCTTTCTTT. The encoded protein is CASSLYGREQYTEAFF.

The chain carries TRBV6-5 and TRBJ1-2; no definite D call. The germline V gene has CDR1 MNHEY and CDR2 SVGAGI. This CDR3 spans 14 amino acids. Between the trimmed V and J ends, which lost 7 bases and 2 bases, there was a span of 14 bases. As DNA, the CDR3 is TGTGCCAGCACCTTTTCCCGAAGCAACTATGGCTACACCTTC. Translating it yields CASTFSRSNYGYTF.

The chain carries TRBV7-2 and TRBJ2-1; 13 bases fit TRBD2. Germline trimming cut 0 bases from V and 9 bases from J; bases unmatched to any gene: 5. This CDR3 contains 16 residues. Germline CDR1 and CDR2: SGHTA and FQGNSA. CDR3 coding DNA: TGTGCCAGCAGCTTAGCACGACTAGCGGGGGGTATTGAGCAGTTCTTC. The encoded protein is CASSLARLAGGIEQFF.

This chain connects TRBV5-5 to TRBJ1-6, with 8 bases identical to TRBD1. The ends lost 0 bases at V and 6 bases at J; junction bases unmatched: 5. In germline, CDR1 is SGHKS, CDR2 YYEKEE (reference sequence). CDR3 size: 16 residues. The CDR3 protein is CASSLAGQGLNSPLHF. CDR3 bases: TGTGCCAGCAGCTTGGCCGGACAGGGCCTTAATTCACCCCTCCACTTT. Combining the CDR3 with reference TRBV5-5 and TRBJ1-6 gives the whole variable domain DAGVTQSPTHLIKTRGQQVTLRCSPISGHKSVSWYQQVLGQGPQFIFQYYEKEERGRGNFPDRFSARQFPNYSSELNVNALLLGDSALYLCASSLAGQGLNSPLHFGNGTRLTVT.

The V and J genes are TRBV4-3 and TRBJ1-5; D is undetermined. Trimming shortened V by 1 base and J by 7 bases, and 8 bases separated the two germline ends. Germline V gene sequence: CDR1 LGHNA, CDR2 YSLEER. There are 13 residues in the CDR3. The CDR3 reads CASSQARRQPQHF. CDR3 coding DNA: TGCGCCAGCAGCCAAGCTCGCAGACAGCCCCAGCATTTT.

This clone was found once. This chain uses TRBV7-9 with TRBJ1-5; D uncertain. The CDR3 consists of 15 residues. V dropped 1 base and J dropped 8 bases, with 15 bases sitting between them. Germline-derived CDR1 and CDR2 are SEHNR and FQNEAQ (reference sequence). Here the CDR3 DNA reads TGTGCCAGCAGCTTAGAAGGGAGCGGCTTGAAGCCCCAGCATTTT. This sequence encodes CASSLEGSGLKPQHF.

The chain recombines TRBV25-1 with TRBJ2-2; D is ambiguous. Germline values: CDR1 MGHDK, CDR2 SYGVNS. The CDR3 spans 15 residues. Trimming removed 0 bases from V and 1 base from J, with 6 bases in between. The CDR3 DNA reads TGTGCCAGCAGTGAATATACGGGGAACACCGGGGAGCTGTTTTTT. This gives the protein CASSEYTGNTGELFF.

The rearrangement joins TRBV24-1 to TRBJ2-5; no clear D. V lost 3 bases to trimming and J lost 5 bases, with 15 bases between them. Germline-derived CDR1 and CDR2 are KGHDR and SFDVKD. The CDR3 covers 15 residues. CDR3 amino acids: CATSDPRTEGETQYF. The CDR3 DNA reads TGTGCCACCAGTGATCCCCGGACCGAAGGGGAGACCCAGTACTTC.

The V and J genes are TRBV2 and TRBJ1-4, with 12 bases lining up with TRBD1. In germline, CDR1 is SNHLY, CDR2 FYNNEI. The CDR3 covers 15 residues. J lost 8 bases, V lost 3 bases, and 4 bases had no gene match. CDR3 amino acids: CASSDRGTGGEKLFF. The DNA for the CDR3 is TGTGCCAGCAGTGATCGGGGGACAGGGGGCGAAAAACTGTTTTTT. Full variable domain (missing parts from reference TRBV2 and TRBJ1-4): EPEVTQTPSHQVTQMGQEVILRCVPISNHLYFYWYRQILGQKVEFLVSFYNNEISEKSEIFDDQFSVERPDGSNFTLKIRSTKLEDSAMYFCASSDRGTGGEKLFFGSGTQLSVL.